A selection of T cell receptor beta chains follows, all from one sample in a study of blood T cells in healthy people across ages. TCRdb analysed the 5' RACE reads with MiXCR anew, one entry per CDR3 protein. The table has over 450,000 distinct CDR3 sequences, approximately 25% seen once; the top ten hold roughly 9.4%. These data are also associated with another study on T cells of mothers and their children.

Sample: blood. The receptors here all came from a boy between 10 and 17 years old in good health. CDR3s include the opening cysteine and the closing phenylalanine or tryptophan. Each record gives: J gene, clone size, V gene, CDR3 protein. Only some rows state a clone size, as once, few, many or a class for expanded clones.

TRBJ1-2	few	TRBV4-3	CASSPRSWQGFGYTF
TRBJ2-1	few	TRBV6-8	CASSYSKGARYNEQFF
TRBJ2-3	-	TRBV24-1	CATSQQGTDTQYF
TRBJ2-7	-	TRBV5-1	CASSLGPGVQNYEQYF
TRBJ2-3	few	TRBV29-1	CSGGQGGDTQYF
TRBJ2-5	-	TRBV5-5	CASSRLAGTSRVETQYF
TRBJ2-7	few	TRBV6-5	CASSRVKTLEQYF
TRBJ1-5	few	TRBV7-2	CASSLAHSADQPQHF
TRBJ1-2	-	TRBV5-1	CASSTVPGQGANYGYTF
TRBJ2-7	-	TRBV28	CASSFQAGGRHEQYF
TRBJ1-1	-	TRBV14	CASSQAVNRGTEAFF
TRBJ2-4	few	TRBV12-3/TRBV12-4	CASSSRAAGGYIQYF
TRBJ1-2	-	TRBV21-1	CASSAGQRPYGYTF
TRBJ2-7	-	TRBV6-5	CASSYGQYPGEQYF
TRBJ1-1	once	TRBV2	CAGTWALLASQGVNTEAFF
TRBJ1-4	many	TRBV27	CASSPLQGSNEKLFF
TRBJ2-1	-	TRBV5-6	CASSLVGRELYNEQFF
TRBJ1-5	-	TRBV28	CASSLTDGAPLPYSNQPQHF
TRBJ1-1	few	TRBV7-9	CASSPSPGQGRKNTEAFF
TRBJ2-7	few	TRBV27	CASSLRTGSNYEQYF
TRBJ2-7	-	TRBV7-9	CASSFPDRASYEQYF
TRBJ2-5	-	TRBV28	CASRGTSAHQETQYF
TRBJ2-1	-	TRBV7-2	CASSFFNNEQFF
TRBJ2-3	-	TRBV29-1	CSVDGEISDTQYF
TRBJ2-5	few	TRBV20-1	CSGRTGNPSETQYF
TRBJ2-7	few	TRBV2	CASSDGRVDEQYF
TRBJ2-3	-	TRBV6-5	CASRGGWGTDTQYF
TRBJ2-5	-	TRBV11-1	CASSSLAGGPEETQYF
TRBJ2-7	-	TRBV12-3/TRBV12-4	CASSSGGMGEQYF
TRBJ1-2	-	TRBV20-1	CSADGRFYGYTF
TRBJ2-3	many	TRBV27	CASSWGTDTQYF
TRBJ2-5	few	TRBV18	CASSPLPASTETQYF
TRBJ2-5	few	TRBV20-1	CGLRVDTAQETQYF
TRBJ1-6	-	TRBV6-1	CASSEGPHYNPPLHF
TRBJ2-1	-	TRBV2	CAKTRPPNNEQFF
TRBJ2-2	few	TRBV4-1	CASSQTSQGNRELFF
TRBJ1-2	many	TRBV20-1	CSARMAVYGYTF
TRBJ2-7	-	TRBV11-3	CASSLGWGESYEQYF
-	-	TRBV28	CASSFGGVGYEQYF
TRBJ1-1	few	TRBV7-9	CASSPGTGWGTETFF
TRBJ2-6	few	TRBV15	CATSRASGANVLTF
TRBJ1-3	-	TRBV5-5	CASSMQQGAGNTIYF
TRBJ2-1	few	TRBV10-3	CAISDRGYNEQFF
TRBJ1-6	-	TRBV27	CASSYGGVVSPLHF
TRBJ2-7	-	TRBV27	CASSRLQGADYEQYF
TRBJ2-5	few	TRBV5-1	CASSLRLAGGLETQYF
TRBJ1-2	-	TRBV28	CASSLTGPDGYTF
TRBJ1-4	few	TRBV5-1	CASSLDRGTVNEKLFF
TRBJ2-7	-	TRBV9	CASSDGTGGSEQYF
TRBJ1-5	-	TRBV4-1	CASSQSTVLGAQPQHF
TRBJ1-2	few	TRBV28	CASSLLEIEGAHKINYGYTF
TRBJ2-2	-	TRBV27	CASMGGGAVTGELFF
-	-	TRBV10-3	CAISTRDSPYEQYF
TRBJ2-4	-	TRBV7-8	CASGTLLAGENIQYF
TRBJ2-5	few	TRBV6-5	CASTSYGQETQYF
TRBJ2-2	many	TRBV10-2	CASSESPSSGSPKSNTGELFF
TRBJ2-1	-	TRBV5-5	CASSLDDYNEQFF